Below, one T cell receptor (beta chain) is given with its context. The antigen remains unidentified. Germline values: CDR1 MNHNY, CDR2 SVGAGI (reference sequence). CDR3 length: 12 amino acids. V lost 5 bases and J lost 1, with 5 bases in between. This specimen belongs to a study of cytomegalovirus exposure and HLA in healthy donors. Both 60 Vbeta primers and 13 Jbeta primers went into the PCR. Clones were sequenced by immunoSEQ multiplex PCR, and TCRdb holds only the in-frame ones, with some missing. Here the sample spans 130,000 or so clones, 70% to 85% being singletons. Points from the study as a whole: An analysis done earlier found most TCR beta V segments productive about 87% or about 30% of the time. At a 0.05 false discovery rate, a later analysis found 18,000 or so TCR beta sequences to be associated with HLA alleles. TCR beta chains numbering 164 were designated cytomegalovirus-associated.

This chain joins TRBV6-6 and TRBJ1-1; no firm D call. The specimen sequenced was PBMCs. The sequence derives from a man younger than 30 in good health and CMV-seropositive. The CDR3 loop reads CASSRQNTEAFF. CDR3 DNA sequence: TGTGCCAGCAGTCGACAGAACACTGAAGCTTTCTTT.